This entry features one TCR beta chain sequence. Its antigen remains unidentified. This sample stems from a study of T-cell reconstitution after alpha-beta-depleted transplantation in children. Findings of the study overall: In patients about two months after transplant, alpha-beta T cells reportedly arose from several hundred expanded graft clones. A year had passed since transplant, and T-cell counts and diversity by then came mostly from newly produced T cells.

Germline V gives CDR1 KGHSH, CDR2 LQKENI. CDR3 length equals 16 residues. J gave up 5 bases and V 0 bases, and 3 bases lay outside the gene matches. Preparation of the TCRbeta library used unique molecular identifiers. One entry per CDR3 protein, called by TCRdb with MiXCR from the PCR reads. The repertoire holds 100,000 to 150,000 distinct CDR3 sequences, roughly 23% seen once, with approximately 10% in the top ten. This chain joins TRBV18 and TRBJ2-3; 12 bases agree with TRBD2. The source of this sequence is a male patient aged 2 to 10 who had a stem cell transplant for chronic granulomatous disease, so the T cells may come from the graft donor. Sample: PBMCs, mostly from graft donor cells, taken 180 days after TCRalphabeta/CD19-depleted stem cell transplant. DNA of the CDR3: TGTGCCAGCTCACCACCGGCTAGCGGGAGGGAAGATACGCAGTATTTT. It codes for CASSPPASGREDTQYF. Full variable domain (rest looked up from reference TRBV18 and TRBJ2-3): NAGVMQNPRHLVRRRGQEARLRCSPMKGHSHVYWYRQLPEEGLKFMVYLQKENIIDESGMPKERFSAEFPKEGPSILRIQQVVRGDSAAYFCASSPPASGREDTQYFGPGTRLTVL.